The 21 T cell receptor beta chains presented below share a single source sample, sequenced in a study of control samples from healthy donors and cancer patients. Here immunoSEQ multiplex PCR was the method, and the copy in TCRdb shows in-frame clones only, minus some. This sample has nearly 35,000 clones; approximately 93% occur once, and the top ten carry under 2%. Sequencing was carried out using PBMCs. The source of these receptors is a man aged 35-49 years with colorectal cancer.

This chain links TRBV6-2 or TRBV6-3 with TRBJ1-5, with a tentative D call TRBD1 (5 bases). This CDR3 contains 16 residues. The ends were cut back, 6 bases at V and 0 bases at J, with 15 bases in the middle. CDR1 is MNHEY and CDR2 is SVGEGT in the germline V gene. The CDR3: CASSPLQVNSNQPQHF. CDR3 sequence (DNA): TGTGCCAGCAGCCCGTTACAGGTTAATAGCAATCAGCCCCAGCATTTT.

The gene calls are TRBV7-8 and TRBJ1-1; D possibly corresponds to TRBD1 (6 bases). The ends were cut back, 7 bases at V and 2 bases at J, with 17 bases in the middle. Germline V lookup: CDR1 SGHVS, CDR2 FQNEAQ. The CDR3 spans 15 residues. The CDR3: CASTVRGGLNTEAFF. The CDR3 nucleotides read TGTGCCAGCACCGTAAGGGGGGGTCTAAACACTGAAGCTTTCTTT.

The J gene is TRBJ1-6, the V gene TRBV9; D might be TRBD1 (5 bases). The V end was cut by 3 bases, the J end by 14 bases, with 18 bases between. The CDR3 loop spans 14 amino acids. Germline V lookup: CDR1 SGDLS, CDR2 YYNGEE. The DNA of the CDR3 is TGTGCCAGCAGCGACCCGGGACGGGAAGAAGCCCTCCACTTT. Its translation: CASSDPGREEALHF.

This chain connects TRBV19 to TRBJ2-1, with TRBD2 identical over 9 bases. The CDR3 contains 17 residues. V lost 2 bases and J lost 8; bases outside the gene matches: 13. From germline, CDR1 is LNHDA and CDR2 SQIVND (reference sequence). The CDR3: CASSIIYGRGGVDEQFF. The DNA of the CDR3 is TGTGCCAGTAGTATAATCTACGGGCGGGGGGGCGTCGATGAGCAGTTCTTC.

The J gene is TRBJ1-2, the V gene TRBV7-9; D perhaps matches TRBD1 (5 bases). CDR1 SEHNR and CDR2 FQNEAQ come from the germline V gene (reference sequence). V was shortened by 1 base and J by 4 bases, with 13 bases between the two germline ends. The CDR3 has 15 residues. Written as DNA, the CDR3 is TGTGCCAGCAGCTTAGAACAGGTTCGGGCCTATGGCTACACCTTC. This encodes CASSLEQVRAYGYTF.

V is TRBV27 and J is TRBJ2-6; perhaps TRBD2 as D (7 bases). V was trimmed by 5 bases and J by 0 bases, leaving 14 bases between them. From germline, CDR1 is MNHEY and CDR2 SMNVEV (reference sequence). The length of the CDR3 is 17 residues. The CDR3 loop is CASSQRGGSSGANVLTF. The CDR3 nucleotides are TGTGCCAGCAGTCAAAGGGGGGGGAGCTCTGGGGCCAACGTCCTGACTTTC.

This clone appeared once. The genes are TRBV15 and TRBJ2-5; 7 bases agree with TRBD1. The CDR3 has 12 residues. V was clipped by 5 bases and J by 7 bases; unmatched bases: 4. Germline V gene sequence: CDR1 LNHNV, CDR2 YYDKDF (reference sequence). The CDR3 reads CATSAGTATQYF. Written as DNA, the CDR3 is TGTGCCACCAGCGCCGGGACAGCGACCCAGTACTTC.

The chain links TRBV7-8 to TRBJ1-6; possible D gene TRBD1, 6 bases. The CDR3 has 18 residues. Germline CDR1 is SGHVS and CDR2 is FQNEAQ. Between the trimmed V and J ends, which lost 4 bases and 11 bases, there was a span of 27 bases. The CDR3 loop reads CASSSGGAGSTHGTPLHF. DNA of the CDR3: TGTGCCAGCAGCTCTGGGGGGGCAGGGAGTACTCATGGGACACCCCTCCACTTT.

The V gene is TRBV6-5, the J gene TRBJ2-7; 10 bases are shared with TRBD2. This CDR3 is built from 15 residues. Trimming took 2 bases from V and 4 from J; bases not matched to a gene: 5. Germline CDR1 and CDR2: MNHEY and SVGAGI. The CDR3 DNA reads as TGTGCCAGCAGTTACCGCACTAGCGGGGTTTACGAGCAGTACTTC. Protein: CASSYRTSGVYEQYF.

This clone has just a few counts. The rearrangement links TRBV2 to TRBJ2-5, with TRBD1 matching 10 bases. CDR3 length equals 14 residues. Germline CDR1 is SNHLY and CDR2 is FYNNEI. V dropped 6 bases and J dropped 5; count of bases not matched to a gene: 6. CDR3 sequence reads: CASRGTGEGETQYF. Written as DNA, the CDR3 is TGTGCCAGCAGGGGGACAGGGGAGGGTGAGACCCAGTACTTC.

The sample holds one count of this clone. The chain couples TRBV10-2 to TRBJ1-6; tentatively, D is TRBD1 (6 bases). V shed 2 bases and J shed 7 bases, with 9 bases lying between them. CDR1 WSHSY and CDR2 SAAADI come from the germline V gene. The CDR3 is made up of 14 amino acids. CDR3 nucleotides: TGCGCCAGCAGTGAGCTAGACAGGAATTCACCCCTCCACTTT. This translates into CASSELDRNSPLHF.

The J gene is TRBJ1-3, the V gene TRBV3-1 (or the pseudogene TRBV3-2); D is perhaps TRBD1 (5 bases). The length of the CDR3 is 17 residues. Germline V CDR1 and CDR2: LGHDT, YNNKEL (reference sequence). V gave up 4 bases and J gave up 0 bases, with 16 bases separating them. Written as DNA, the CDR3 is TGTGCCAGCAGCCTAAACCCGTGGGGGAGCTCTGGAAACACCATATATTTT. Protein sequence: CASSLNPWGSSGNTIYF.

This clone turned up a few times. This sequence joins TRBV2 and TRBJ1-2; 8 bases fit TRBD1. CDR1 is SNHLY and CDR2 is FYNNEI in the germline V gene. The CDR3 has 15 residues. V lost 4 bases and J lost 0; bases outside the gene matches: 4. The CDR3 DNA reads TGTGCCAGCAGTGCGGGGACAGGAGCTAACTATGGCTACACCTTC. As protein: CASSAGTGANYGYTF.

The chain uses TRBV7-9 and TRBJ1-6; D is ambiguous. This CDR3 has 16 residues. Trimming removed 3 bases at V and 3 bases at J, with 12 bases between. Germline lookup yields CDR1 SEHNR and CDR2 FQNEAQ (reference sequence). The CDR3 loop is CASSLGSGFYNSPLHF. Here the CDR3 DNA reads TGTGCCAGCAGCTTGGGTTCTGGCTTCTATAATTCACCCCTCCACTTT.

The chain combines TRBV7-9 with TRBJ2-3; 9 bases are shared with TRBD1. V was clipped by 3 bases and J by 3 bases; unmatched bases: 7. The length of the CDR3 is 16 residues. Germline V gives CDR1 SEHNR, CDR2 FQNEAQ (reference sequence). The CDR3 loop reads CASSLGGQGLTDTQYF. Written as DNA, the CDR3 is TGTGCCAGCAGCTTGGGGGGACAGGGACTAACAGATACGCAGTATTTT.

The V call is TRBV11-2, the J call TRBJ2-5; 12 bases match TRBD1. Germline CDR1 is SGHAT and CDR2 is FQNNGV. This CDR3 is built from 18 residues. Germline trimming cut 5 bases from V and 7 bases from J; bases unmatched to any gene: 17. CDR3 sequence: CASSALRDRGHRGGTQYF. The CDR3 nucleotides are TGTGCCAGCAGCGCCCTGAGGGACAGGGGGCATCGGGGAGGGACCCAGTACTTC.

The gene calls are TRBV27 and TRBJ1-1; D not certain. CDR1 is MNHEY, CDR2 SMNVEV, per germline (reference sequence). The CDR3 is 15 residues long. V was trimmed by 5 bases and J by 3 bases, leaving 16 bases between them. The CDR3 nucleotides read TGTGCCAGCAGTCCGGCCGATAAGAGGTACACTGAAGCTTTCTTT. Its protein product is CASSPADKRYTEAFF.

V gene TRBV9 combines with J gene TRBJ2-6; 12 bases line up with TRBD1. Unmatched junction bases numbered 4, after V lost 2 bases and J lost 4 bases. In germline, CDR1 is SGDLS, CDR2 YYNGEE. The CDR3 runs to 17 residues. The DNA of the CDR3 is TGTGCCAGCAGCGTGGGACAGGGGGCGCTGGGGGCCAACGTCCTGACTTTC. This encodes CASSVGQGALGANVLTF.

The rearrangement uses TRBV9 and TRBJ1-1, with a possible D match to TRBD1 (5 bases). Germline V gene data show CDR1 as SGDLS and CDR2 as YYNGEE. Trimming took 3 bases from V and 5 from J, leaving 26 bases between them. This CDR3 region has 18 residues. In nucleotides, the CDR3 is TGTGCCAGCAGCGCCCTGGGGAGGAACCTTCAGGGAGGGACTGAAGCTTTCTTT. Translated, it gives CASSALGRNLQGGTEAFF. Full variable domain (rest looked up from reference TRBV9 and TRBJ1-1): DSGVTQTPKHLITATGQRVTLRCSPRSGDLSVYWYQQSLDQGLQFLIQYYNGEERAKGNILERFSAQQFPDLHSELNLSSLELGDSALYFCASSALGRNLQGGTEAFFGQGTRLTVV.

The rearrangement uses TRBV6-5 and TRBJ2-7, with a weak D call TRBD1 (5 bases). V gave up 8 bases and J gave up 7 bases, with 18 bases separating them. CDR1 MNHEY and CDR2 SVGAGI come from the germline V gene. This CDR3 spans 13 amino acids. CDR3 sequence reads: CASLKAGLREQYF. CDR3 coding DNA: TGTGCCAGCTTAAAGGCAGGGCTGCGGGAGCAGTACTTC.

The genes are TRBV6-2 or TRBV6-3 and TRBJ2-7; D remains unclear. The ends were cut back, 1 base at V and 4 bases at J, with 5 bases in the middle. There are 12 residues in the CDR3. Germline V gene lookup returns CDR1 MNHEY and CDR2 SVGEGT. The CDR3 spells CASSYFGYEQYF. The CDR3 region has the DNA TGTGCCAGCAGTTACTTCGGTTACGAGCAGTACTTC.